The clone carrying this T cell receptor (beta chain) was seen a few times. This entry belongs to a study of cytomegalovirus exposure and HLA in healthy donors. Researchers ran the PCR with 60 Vbeta and 13 Jbeta primers. Produced via immunoSEQ multiplex PCR; TCRdb's table is partial and in-frame only. The data contain about 120,000 clones, 75% of them singletons. Trimming pared 6 bases from V and 0 bases from J, leaving 12 bases between. The CDR3 runs 15 residues. The germline gives CDR1 MNHEY, CDR2 SVGAGI. Material for sequencing was PBMCs. This clonotype was sampled from a woman younger than 30 in good health and CMV-seronegative. The rearrangement uses TRBV6-5 and TRBJ1-3; TRBD1 might be the D (6 bases). The CDR3 protein is CASSRQVPSGNTIYF. The CDR3 bases are TGTGCCAGCAGCCGACAGGTCCCCTCTGGAAACACCATATATTTT.